This entry concerns a single TCR beta chain. This clone was detected only once. This clone's antigen is unknown. Per-base quality was not reported, and no clone a single base away is much larger than it. V is shortened by 6 bases, J by 11 bases, and the region joining them spans 17 bases. CDR1 SGHTS and CDR2 YDEGEE were looked up in the germline V gene. The CDR3 numbers 12 residues from cysteine through phenylalanine. Left in the record is the CDR3 DNA by itself, 36 bases read in frame from the first base. The immunoSEQ Assay, a bias-controlled multiplex PCR, was used to amplify TCRbeta CDR3 regions from genomic DNA. The authors' analysis ran thus. Nucleated cell counts per sample were estimated from amplification of reference gene primers within the assay. Sequence reads were collapsed and filtered to measure the absolute abundance of every unique TCRbeta CDR3 rearrangement. For each sample, productive Simpson clonality was calculated as the square root of Simpson's diversity index over productive rearrangements. What TCRdb holds here is the immuneACCESS table cut down to in-frame rearrangements. Part of the clones is not present; checked against another copy, under half of the missing clones reflect an unresolved V gene, and the others are unexplained. The V and J calls and the clone size are those of that table, but D and trimming were determined from the DNA. The sample table holds approximately 180,000 clones, of which about 72% were seen once. The ten largest make up roughly 17% of the sample.

The data were taken from a study of blood T cell repertoires in COVID-19 (dated by TCRdb to between 2020 and 2021). Notes on the research overall: Samples from collaborators originated in the United States, Italy and Spain and spanned both the acute and convalescent phases of COVID-19. The prospective study material was composed of cDNA or gDNA derived from T cells, B-cell-depleted T cells, or PBMCs. Subjects who had been exposed to COVID-19, were actively infected with it, or had recovered from it provided the deeply sampled blood TCRbeta repertoires that made up the dataset. The repertoires were released in a freely available public database intended as a resource for research on the immune response to SARS-CoV-2. The samples were drawn from the first 160 participants of the ongoing ImmuneRACE study and from 950 to 1,500 subjects provided by 6 global collaborators. Nearly every sample came with metadata listing a de-identified subject ID, COVID-19 status, age in years and sex. Where HLA class I and class II types were available, the types were taken from metadata supplied by the sample provider, not from assay-based typing.

Findings and caveats that apply to the study as a whole: The quantity of clinical and demographic metadata differed by source and by participant and was supplied without curation.

Participants in the prospective study were enrolled through a virtual design, were aged roughly 18 to 100 years, and lived in some 24 United States geographic areas. To assign participants to cohorts, the prospective study relied on clinical history that participants themselves reported in a screening survey and a study questionnaire. For ImmuneRACE Cohort 3, a participant was defined as recovered based on two consecutive negative NP/OP PCR tests, clearance by a healthcare professional, or resolution of symptoms. In the prospective study, whole blood, serum and a nasopharyngeal or oropharyngeal swab were collected from each participant by mobile phlebotomists. Prospective study participants could optionally give additional blood draws and questionnaires over a roughly two-month period. Before DNA extraction, blood samples from the prospective study were shipped at room temperature or frozen.

Here the chain combines TRBV5-8 and TRBJ1-1; possibly the D gene is TRBD1, per 6 matching bases. The receptor comes from a woman aged 45-59 years who had recovered from COVID-19. Material: PBMCs or T cells enriched from blood (not recorded which). CDR3 region: CASTMWGGRAFF. The DNA sequence is given as TGTGCCAGCACCATGTGGGGGGGGCGCGCTTTCTTT.